Here is one TCR beta chain with its context. The CDR3 runs 15 residues. Germline V lookup: CDR1 MDHEN, CDR2 SYDVKM. Trimming removed 6 bases from V and 0 bases from J, with 11 bases in between. This specimen belongs to a study of blood T cell repertoires in COVID-19. Per the study methods: Reference gene primer amplification in the assay estimated nucleated cell counts. Some clones are missing from TCRdb's copy, which holds only in-frame ones; the method was immunoSEQ multiplex PCR. The D gene and trimming were derived from the DNA, and the V and J assignments and clone size from that table. The table records approximately 260,000 clones, 70% to 85% of them present only once.

The sequenced material came from peripheral blood. This TCR was sampled from a woman aged 40 to 49 with active or convalescent COVID-19. The rearrangement joins TRBV28 to TRBJ1-4; D unresolved. The CDR3 sequence is CASRVNIATNEKLFF. CDR3 DNA sequence: TGTGCCAGCAGGGTTAACATTGCAACTAATGAAAAACTGTTTTTT.